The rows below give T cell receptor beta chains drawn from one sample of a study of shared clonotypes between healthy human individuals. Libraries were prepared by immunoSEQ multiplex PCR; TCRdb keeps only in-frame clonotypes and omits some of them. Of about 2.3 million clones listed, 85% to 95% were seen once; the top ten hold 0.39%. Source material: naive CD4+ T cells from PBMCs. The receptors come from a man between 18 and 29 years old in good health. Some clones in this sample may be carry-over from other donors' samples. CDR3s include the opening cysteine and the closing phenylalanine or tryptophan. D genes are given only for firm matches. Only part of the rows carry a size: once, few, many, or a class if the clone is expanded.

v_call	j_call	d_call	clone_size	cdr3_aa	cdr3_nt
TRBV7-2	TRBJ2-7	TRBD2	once	CASSSGLAGAWGQYF	TGTGCCAGCAGCTCGGGACTAGCGGGTGCCTGGGGTCAGTACTTC
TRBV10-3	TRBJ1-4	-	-	CAISGSATNEKLFF	TGTGCCATCAGTGGTAGCGCAACTAATGAAAAACTGTTTTTT
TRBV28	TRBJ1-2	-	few	CASSFADYGYTF	TGTGCCAGCAGTTTTGCAGACTATGGCTACACCTTC
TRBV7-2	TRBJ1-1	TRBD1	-	CASSFPLGQGNTEAFF	TGTGCCAGCAGCTTCCCCTTAGGACAGGGTAACACTGAAGCTTTCTTT
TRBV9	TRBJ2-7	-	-	CASSPGGSYEQYF	TGTGCCAGCAGCCCCGGCGGCTCCTACGAGCAGTACTTC
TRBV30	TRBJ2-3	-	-	CAWSVSDTQYF	TGTGCCTGGAGCGTCTCCGATACGCAGTATTTT
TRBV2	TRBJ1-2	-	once	CASREGEVLHTF	TGTGCCAGCAGGGAGGGGGAGGTCTTGCACACCTTC
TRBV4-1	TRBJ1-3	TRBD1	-	CASSQVGQGPGNTIYF	TGCGCCAGCAGCCAAGTAGGACAGGGGCCTGGAAACACCATATATTTT
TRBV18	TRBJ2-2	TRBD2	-	CASSPLTSGLTGELFF	TGTGCCAGCTCACCACTTACTAGCGGATTAACCGGGGAGCTGTTTTTT
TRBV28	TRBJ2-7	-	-	CASSLPYGPSYEQYF	TGTGCCAGCAGTTTACCATACGGGCCTTCCTACGAGCAGTACTTC
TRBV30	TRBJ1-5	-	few	CAWSVAAASNQPQHF	TGTGCCTGGAGTGTAGCCGCGGCTAGCAATCAGCCCCAGCATTTT
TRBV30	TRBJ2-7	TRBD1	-	CAWRIDREYEQYF	TGTGCCTGGAGAATCGACAGGGAGTACGAGCAGTACTTC
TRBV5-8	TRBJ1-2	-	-	CASRFRTIRDTDNYGYTF	TGTGCCAGCAGATTCCGAACAATCCGGGACACAGATAACTATGGCTACACCTTC
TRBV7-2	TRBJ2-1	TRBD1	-	CASSSRGNEQFF	TGTGCCAGCAGCTCCAGGGGGAATGAGCAGTTCTTC
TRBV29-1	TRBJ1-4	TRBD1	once	CSVWLPPRDRGSPNEKLFF	TGCAGCGTTTGGCTCCCGCCCCGGGACAGGGGATCGCCTAATGAAAAACTGTTTTTT
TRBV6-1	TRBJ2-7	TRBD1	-	CAGQYIQGVGYEQYF	TGTGCCGGTCAATATATACAGGGGGTAGGCTACGAGCAGTACTTC
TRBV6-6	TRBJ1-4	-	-	CASSYNPTQNEKLFF	TGTGCCAGCAGTTATAATCCCACCCAAAACGAAAAACTGTTTTTT
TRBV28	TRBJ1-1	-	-	CASSPIESTEAFF	TGTGCCAGCAGTCCCATCGAATCCACTGAAGCTTTCTTT
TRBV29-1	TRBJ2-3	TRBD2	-	CSVGTSGRVGTDTQYF	TGCAGCGTTGGAACAAGCGGGAGAGTAGGAACAGATACGCAGTATTTT
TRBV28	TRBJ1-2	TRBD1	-	CASSGRTGGSRVDYGYTF	TGTGCCAGCAGTGGGCGGACAGGGGGCTCTCGGGTGGACTATGGCTACACCTTC
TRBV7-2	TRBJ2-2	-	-	CASSLTYTGELFF	TGTGCCAGCAGCTTAACTTACACCGGGGAGCTGTTTTTT
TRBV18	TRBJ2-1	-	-	CASSPSGEIVGNEQFF	TGTGCCAGCTCACCGTCGGGGGAGATTGTTGGGAATGAGCAGTTCTTC